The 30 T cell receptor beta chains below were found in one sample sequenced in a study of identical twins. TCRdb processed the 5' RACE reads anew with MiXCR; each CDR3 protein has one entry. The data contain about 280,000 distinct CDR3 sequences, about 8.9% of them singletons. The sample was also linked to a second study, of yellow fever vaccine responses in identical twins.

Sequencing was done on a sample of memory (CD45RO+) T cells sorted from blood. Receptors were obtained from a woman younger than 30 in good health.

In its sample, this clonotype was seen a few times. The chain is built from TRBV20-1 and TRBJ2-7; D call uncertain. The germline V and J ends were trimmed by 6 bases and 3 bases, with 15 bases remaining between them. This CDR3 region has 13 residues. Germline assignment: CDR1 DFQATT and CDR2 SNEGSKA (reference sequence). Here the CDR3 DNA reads TGCAGTGCCAATGACGGCACTTACTACGAGCAGTACGTC. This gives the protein CSANDGTYYEQYV.

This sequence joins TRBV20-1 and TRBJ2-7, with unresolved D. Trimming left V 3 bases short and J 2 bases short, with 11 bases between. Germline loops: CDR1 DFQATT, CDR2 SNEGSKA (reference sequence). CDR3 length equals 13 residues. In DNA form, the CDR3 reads TGCAGTGCTAGTAGCACGGTGACCTACGAGCAGTACGTC. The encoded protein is CSASSTVTYEQYV.

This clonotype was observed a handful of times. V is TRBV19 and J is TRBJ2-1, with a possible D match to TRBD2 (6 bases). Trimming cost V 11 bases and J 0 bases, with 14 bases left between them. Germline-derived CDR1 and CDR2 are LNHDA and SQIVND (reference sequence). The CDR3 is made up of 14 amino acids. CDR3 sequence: CASAGPSSYNEQFF. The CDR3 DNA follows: TGTGCCTCTGCGGGACCGAGCTCCTACAATGAGCAGTTCTTC. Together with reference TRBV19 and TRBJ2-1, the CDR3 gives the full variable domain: DGGITQSPKYLFRKEGQNVTLSCEQNLNHDAMYWYRQDPGQGLRLIYYSQIVNDFQKGDIAEGYSVSREKKESFPLTVTSAQKNPTAFYLCASAGPSSYNEQFFGPGTRLTVL.

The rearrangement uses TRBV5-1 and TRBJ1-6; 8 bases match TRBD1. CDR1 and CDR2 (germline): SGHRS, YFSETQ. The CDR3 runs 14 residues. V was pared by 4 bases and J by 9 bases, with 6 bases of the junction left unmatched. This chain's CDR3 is CASSTGQGASPLHF. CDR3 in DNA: TGCGCCAGCAGCACTGGACAGGGTGCTTCACCCCTCCACTTT. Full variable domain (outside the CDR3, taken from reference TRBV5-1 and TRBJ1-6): KAGVTQTPRYLIKTRGQQVTLSCSPISGHRSVSWYQQTPGQGLQFLFEYFSETQRNKGNFPGRFSGRQFSNSRSEMNVSTLELGDSALYLCASSTGQGASPLHFGNGTRLTVT.

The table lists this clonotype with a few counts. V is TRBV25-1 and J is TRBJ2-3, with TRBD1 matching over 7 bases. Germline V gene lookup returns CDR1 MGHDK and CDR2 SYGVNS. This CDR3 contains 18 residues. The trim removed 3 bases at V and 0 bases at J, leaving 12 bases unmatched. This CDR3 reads CASSEPRGQKSSTDTQYF. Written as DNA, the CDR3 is TGTGCCAGCAGTGAGCCCCGGGGACAGAAATCTAGCACAGATACGCAGTATTTT.

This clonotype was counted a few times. CDR3 DNA: TGCGCCAGCAGCAAGGGACAGGAAAAAACCGGGGAGCTGTTTTTT. Translation: CASSKGQEKTGELFF. The genes are TRBV5-1 and TRBJ2-2; 8 bases are a match to TRBD1. Germline V gene lookup returns CDR1 SGHRS and CDR2 YFSETQ. The ends lost 4 bases at V and 5 bases at J; junction bases unmatched: 7. The length of the CDR3 is 15 residues.

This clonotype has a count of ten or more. CDR3 in amino acids: CASSLTGLISYEQYF. CDR3 sequence (DNA): TGTGCCAGCAGTTTGACAGGCCTCATCTCCTACGAGCAGTACTTC. This chain links TRBV28 with TRBJ2-7; maybe TRBD1 (6 bases). The CDR3 runs to 15 residues. Between the trimmed V and J ends, which lost 3 bases and 0 bases, there was a span of 12 bases. Germline values: CDR1 MDHEN, CDR2 SYDVKM.

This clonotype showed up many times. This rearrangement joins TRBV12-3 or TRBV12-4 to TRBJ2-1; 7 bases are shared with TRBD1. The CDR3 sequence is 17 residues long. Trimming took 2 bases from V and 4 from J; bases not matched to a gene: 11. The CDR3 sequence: CASSLLTGRLGYNEQFF. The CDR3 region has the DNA TGTGCCAGCAGTTTACTGACAGGGCGCTTGGGGTACAATGAGCAGTTCTTC.

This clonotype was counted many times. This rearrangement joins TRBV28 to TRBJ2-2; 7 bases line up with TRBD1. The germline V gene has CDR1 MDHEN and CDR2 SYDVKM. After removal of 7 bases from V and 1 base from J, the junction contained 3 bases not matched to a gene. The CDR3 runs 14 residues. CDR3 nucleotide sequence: TGTGCCAGCACCAGACAGGGGAACACCGGGGAGCTGTTTTTT. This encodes CASTRQGNTGELFF.

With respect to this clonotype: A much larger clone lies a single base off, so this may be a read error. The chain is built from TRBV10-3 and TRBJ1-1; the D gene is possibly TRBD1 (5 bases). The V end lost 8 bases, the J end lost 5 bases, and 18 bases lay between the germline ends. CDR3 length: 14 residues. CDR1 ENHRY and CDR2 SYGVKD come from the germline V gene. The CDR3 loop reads CAICGGAKGTEAFF. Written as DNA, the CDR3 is TGTGCCATCTGTGGCGGGGCGAAAGGTACTGAAGCTTTCTTT.

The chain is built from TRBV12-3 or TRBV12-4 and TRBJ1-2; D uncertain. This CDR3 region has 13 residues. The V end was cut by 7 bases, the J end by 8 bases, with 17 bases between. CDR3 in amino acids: CASTAAGPVGYTF. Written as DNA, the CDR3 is TGTGCCAGCACCGCCGCTGGGCCGGTGGGCTACACCTTC.

CDR3 DNA: TGTGCCAGCAGTATGTCGGGGCCGGCCGAGCAGTACTTC. Its translation: CASSMSGPAEQYF. The V gene is TRBV6-1, the J gene TRBJ2-7, with D perhaps TRBD1 or TRBD2 (5 bases each). Trimming took off 5 bases at V and 6 bases at J, with 14 bases between the two ends. The CDR3 contains 13 residues. The germline gives CDR1 MNHNS, CDR2 SASEGT.

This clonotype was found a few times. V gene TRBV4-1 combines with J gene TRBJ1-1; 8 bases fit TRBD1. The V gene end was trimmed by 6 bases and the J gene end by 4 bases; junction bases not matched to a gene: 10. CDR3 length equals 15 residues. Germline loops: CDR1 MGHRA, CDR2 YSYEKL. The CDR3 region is CASSRIGTGGTEAFF. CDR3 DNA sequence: TGCGCCAGCAGTCGAATCGGGACAGGAGGCACTGAAGCTTTCTTT.

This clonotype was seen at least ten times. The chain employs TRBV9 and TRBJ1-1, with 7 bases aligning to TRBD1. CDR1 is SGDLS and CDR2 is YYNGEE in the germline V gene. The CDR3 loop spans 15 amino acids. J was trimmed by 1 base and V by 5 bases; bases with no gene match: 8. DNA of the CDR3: TGTGCCAGCAGGCCCGGACAGGTATCGAACACTGAAGCTTTCTTT. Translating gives CASRPGQVSNTEAFF.

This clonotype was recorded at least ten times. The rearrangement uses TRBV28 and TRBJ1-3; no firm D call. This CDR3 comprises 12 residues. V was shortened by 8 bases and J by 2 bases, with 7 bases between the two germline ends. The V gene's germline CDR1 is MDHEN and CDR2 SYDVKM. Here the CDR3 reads CASSIAGNTIYF. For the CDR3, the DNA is TGTGCCAGCTCGATAGCTGGAAACACCATATATTTT.

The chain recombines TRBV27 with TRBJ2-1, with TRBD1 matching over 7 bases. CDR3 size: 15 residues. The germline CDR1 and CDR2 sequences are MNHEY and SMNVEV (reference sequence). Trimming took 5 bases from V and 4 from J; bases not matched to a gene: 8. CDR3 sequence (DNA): TGTGCCAGCAGTCTAGCCGGGACAGCTTACAATGAGCAGTTCTTC. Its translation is CASSLAGTAYNEQFF.

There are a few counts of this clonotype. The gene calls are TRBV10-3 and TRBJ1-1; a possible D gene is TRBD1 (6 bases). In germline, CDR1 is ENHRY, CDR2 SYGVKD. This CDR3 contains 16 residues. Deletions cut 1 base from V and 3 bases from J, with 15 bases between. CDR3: CAISEFFVDSDTEAFF. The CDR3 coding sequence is TGTGCCATCAGTGAGTTTTTTGTGGACAGTGACACTGAAGCTTTCTTT.

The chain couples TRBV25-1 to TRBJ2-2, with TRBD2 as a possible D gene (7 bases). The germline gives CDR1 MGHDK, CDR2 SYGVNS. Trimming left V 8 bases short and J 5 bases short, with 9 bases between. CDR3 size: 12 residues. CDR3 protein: CASGGATGELFF. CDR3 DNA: TGTGCCAGCGGGGGGGCAACCGGGGAGCTGTTTTTT.

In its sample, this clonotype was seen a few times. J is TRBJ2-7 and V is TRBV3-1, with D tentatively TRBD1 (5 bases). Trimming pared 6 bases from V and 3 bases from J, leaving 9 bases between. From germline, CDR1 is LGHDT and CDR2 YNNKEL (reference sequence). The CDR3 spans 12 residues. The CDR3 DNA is TGTGCCAGCAGACGAACAGGCTACGAGCAGTACTTC. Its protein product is CASRRTGYEQYF.

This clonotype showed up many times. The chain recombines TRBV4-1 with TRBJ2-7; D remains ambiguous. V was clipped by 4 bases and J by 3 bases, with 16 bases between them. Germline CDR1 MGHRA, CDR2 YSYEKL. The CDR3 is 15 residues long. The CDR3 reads CASSLTVTTDYEQYF. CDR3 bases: TGCGCCAGCAGCCTAACTGTGACGACCGACTACGAGCAGTACTTC.

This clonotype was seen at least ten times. The DNA of the CDR3 is TGTGCCAGCAGCTTAGGGACAGGGGGTTCCTACGAGCAGTACTTC. This codes for CASSLGTGGSYEQYF. This sequence joins TRBV7-2 and TRBJ2-7; 10 bases fit TRBD1. The V segment lost 1 base and the J segment 1 base; nucleotides outside the gene matches: 1. This CDR3 is 15 amino acids long. Germline V CDR1 and CDR2: SGHTA, FQGNSA.

CDR3 protein: CSARGQERAEAFF. For the CDR3, the DNA is TGCAGTGCTAGAGGACAGGAGAGGGCTGAAGCTTTCTTT. This chain uses TRBV20-1 with TRBJ1-1; a possible D gene is TRBD1 (6 bases). The V gene lost 1 base and the J gene lost 6 bases, with 12 bases spanning the gap. Germline V gene lookup returns CDR1 DFQATT and CDR2 SNEGSKA (reference sequence). The CDR3 contains 13 residues.

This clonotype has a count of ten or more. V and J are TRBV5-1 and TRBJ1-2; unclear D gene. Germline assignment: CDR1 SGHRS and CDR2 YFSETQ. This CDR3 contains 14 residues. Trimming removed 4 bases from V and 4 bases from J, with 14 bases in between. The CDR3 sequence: CASSPDGDFYGYTF. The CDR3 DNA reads TGCGCCAGCAGCCCGGATGGCGATTTCTATGGCTACACCTTC.

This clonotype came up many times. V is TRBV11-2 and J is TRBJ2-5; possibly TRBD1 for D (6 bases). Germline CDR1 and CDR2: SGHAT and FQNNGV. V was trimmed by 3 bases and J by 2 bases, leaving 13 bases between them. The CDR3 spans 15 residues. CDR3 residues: CASSLMGAKQETQYF. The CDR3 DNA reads TGTGCCAGCAGCTTGATGGGGGCGAAACAAGAGACCCAGTACTTC.

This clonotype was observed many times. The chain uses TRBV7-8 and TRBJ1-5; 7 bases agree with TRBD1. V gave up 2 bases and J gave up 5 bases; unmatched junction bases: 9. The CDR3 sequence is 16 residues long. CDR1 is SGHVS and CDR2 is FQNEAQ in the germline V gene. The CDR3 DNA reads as TGTGCCAGCAGCTTACTCGGGGCAGGGGGGGATCAGCCCCAGCATTTT. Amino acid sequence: CASSLLGAGGDQPQHF.

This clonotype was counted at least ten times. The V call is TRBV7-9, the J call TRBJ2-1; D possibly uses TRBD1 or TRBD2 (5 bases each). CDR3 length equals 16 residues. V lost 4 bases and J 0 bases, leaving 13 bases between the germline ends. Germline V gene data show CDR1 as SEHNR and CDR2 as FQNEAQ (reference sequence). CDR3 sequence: CASSSGTLSSYNEQFF. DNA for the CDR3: TGTGCCAGCAGCTCAGGGACCCTTAGCTCCTACAATGAGCAGTTCTTC.

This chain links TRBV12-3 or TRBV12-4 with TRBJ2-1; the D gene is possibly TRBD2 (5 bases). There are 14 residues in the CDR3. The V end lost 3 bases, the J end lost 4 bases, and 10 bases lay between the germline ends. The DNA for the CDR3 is TGTGCCAGCAGTTTCTCTAGCTCTTACAATGAGCAGTTCTTC. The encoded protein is CASSFSSSYNEQFF.

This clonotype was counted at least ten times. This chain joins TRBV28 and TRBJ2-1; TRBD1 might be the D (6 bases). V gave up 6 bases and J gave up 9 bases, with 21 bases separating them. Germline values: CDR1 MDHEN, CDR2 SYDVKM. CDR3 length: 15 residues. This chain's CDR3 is CASSPGAVQSGEQFF. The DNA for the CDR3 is TGTGCCAGCAGCCCAGGGGCCGTTCAGAGTGGTGAGCAGTTCTTC.

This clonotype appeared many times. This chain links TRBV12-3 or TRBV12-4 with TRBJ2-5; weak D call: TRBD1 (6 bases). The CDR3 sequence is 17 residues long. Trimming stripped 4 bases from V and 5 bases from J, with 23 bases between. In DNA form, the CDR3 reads TGTGCCAGCAGTTACGCCGGGGACACCCAAGTCCGGGAGACCCAGTACTTC. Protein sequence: CASSYAGDTQVRETQYF.

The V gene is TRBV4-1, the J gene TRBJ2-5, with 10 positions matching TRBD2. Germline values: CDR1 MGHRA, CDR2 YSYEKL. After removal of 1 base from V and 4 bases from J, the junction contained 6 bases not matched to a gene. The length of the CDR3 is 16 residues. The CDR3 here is CASSQVKRGGGETQYF. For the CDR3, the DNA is TGCGCCAGCAGCCAAGTCAAGCGGGGGGGCGGAGAGACCCAGTACTTC.